This T cell receptor beta chain came from a study of blood T cell repertoires in COVID-19. Turning to the study itself: There were acute and convalescent COVID-19 samples, and they came from the United States, Italy and Spain.

Original methodology: Estimation of nucleated cell counts was performed using reference gene primer amplification. Assay: immunoSEQ multiplex PCR; the TCRdb copy retains only in-frame clones and omits some. D and trimming were read from the DNA, whereas the V and J calls and clone size are those reported in that table. The data hold fewer than 350,000 clones, with roughly 93% observed a single time. V shed 4 bases and J shed 0 bases, with 13 bases lying between them. Per germline, CDR1 SGHRS and CDR2 YFSETQ. This CDR3 has 15 amino acids. This clone was seen only once. This sequence originates from a middle-aged woman with acute COVID-19. The chain couples TRBV5-1 to TRBJ2-5; D gene ambiguous. The specimen sequenced was PBMCs or T cells enriched from blood (not recorded which). CDR3 in DNA: TGCGCCAGCAGCCCCTTGGATCGGGACCAAGAGACCCAGTACTTC. The encoded protein is CASSPLDRDQETQYF.